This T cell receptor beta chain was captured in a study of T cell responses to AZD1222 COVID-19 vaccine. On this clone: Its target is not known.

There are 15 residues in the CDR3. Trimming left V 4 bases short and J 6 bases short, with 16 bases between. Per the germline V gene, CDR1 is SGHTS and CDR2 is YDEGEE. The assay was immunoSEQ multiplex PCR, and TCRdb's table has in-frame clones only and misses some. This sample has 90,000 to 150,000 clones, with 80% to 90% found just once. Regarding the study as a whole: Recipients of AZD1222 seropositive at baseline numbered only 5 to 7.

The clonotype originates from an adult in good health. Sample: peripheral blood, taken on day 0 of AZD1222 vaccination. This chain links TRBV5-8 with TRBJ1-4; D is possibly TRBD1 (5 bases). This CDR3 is CASSTDYRRDEKLFF. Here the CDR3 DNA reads TGTGCCAGCAGCACCGACTACCGCAGGGATGAAAAACTGTTTTTT.